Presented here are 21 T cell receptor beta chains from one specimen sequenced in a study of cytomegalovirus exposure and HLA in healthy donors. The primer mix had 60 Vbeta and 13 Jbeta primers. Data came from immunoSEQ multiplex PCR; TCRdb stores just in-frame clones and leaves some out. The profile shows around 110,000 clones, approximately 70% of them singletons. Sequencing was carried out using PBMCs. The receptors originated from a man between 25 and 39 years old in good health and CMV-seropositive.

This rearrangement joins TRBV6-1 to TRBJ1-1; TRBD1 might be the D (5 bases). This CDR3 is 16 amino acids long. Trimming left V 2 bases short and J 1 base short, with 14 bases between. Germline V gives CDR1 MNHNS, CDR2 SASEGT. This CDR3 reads CASSEYQGPQNTEAFF. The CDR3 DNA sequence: TGTGCCAGCAGTGAATATCAGGGCCCCCAGAACACTGAAGCTTTCTTT.

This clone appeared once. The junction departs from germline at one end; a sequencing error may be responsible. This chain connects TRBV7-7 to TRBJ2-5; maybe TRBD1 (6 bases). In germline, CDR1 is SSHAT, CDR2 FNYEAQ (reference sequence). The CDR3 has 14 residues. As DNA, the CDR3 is TGTGCTAGCAGCACTACAGGGTTCCAAGAGACCCAGTACTTC. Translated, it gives CASSTTGFQETQYF. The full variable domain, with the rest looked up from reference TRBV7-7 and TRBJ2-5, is GAGVSQSPRYKVTKRGQDVTLRCDPISSHATLYWYQQALGQGPEFLTYFNYEAQPDKSGLPSDRFSAERPEGSISTLTIQRTEQRDSAMYRCASSTTGFQETQYFGPGTRLLVL.

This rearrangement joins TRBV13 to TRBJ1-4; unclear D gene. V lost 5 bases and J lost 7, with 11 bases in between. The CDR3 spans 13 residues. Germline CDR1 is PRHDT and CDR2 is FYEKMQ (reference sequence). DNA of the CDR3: TGTGCCAGCAGCAGAGGGTTCCCTGAAAAACTGTTTTTT. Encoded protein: CASSRGFPEKLFF. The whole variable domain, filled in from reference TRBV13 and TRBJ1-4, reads AAGVIQSPRHLIKEKRETATLKCYPIPRHDTVYWYQQGPGQDPQFLISFYEKMQSDKGSIPDRFSAQQFSDYHSELNMSSLELGDSALYFCASSRGFPEKLFFGSGTQLSVL.

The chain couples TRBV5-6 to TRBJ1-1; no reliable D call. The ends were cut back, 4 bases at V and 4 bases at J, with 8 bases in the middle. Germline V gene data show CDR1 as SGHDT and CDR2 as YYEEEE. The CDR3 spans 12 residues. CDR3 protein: CASSQRPTEAFF. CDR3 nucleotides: TGTGCCAGCAGCCAGCGCCCCACTGAAGCTTTCTTT.

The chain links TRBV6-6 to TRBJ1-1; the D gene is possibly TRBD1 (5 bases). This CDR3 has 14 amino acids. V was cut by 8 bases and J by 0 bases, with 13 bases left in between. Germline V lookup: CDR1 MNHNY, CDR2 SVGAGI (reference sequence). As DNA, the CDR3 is TGTGCCAGCCGCCTCGGACAAGTGAACACTGAAGCTTTCTTT. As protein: CASRLGQVNTEAFF.

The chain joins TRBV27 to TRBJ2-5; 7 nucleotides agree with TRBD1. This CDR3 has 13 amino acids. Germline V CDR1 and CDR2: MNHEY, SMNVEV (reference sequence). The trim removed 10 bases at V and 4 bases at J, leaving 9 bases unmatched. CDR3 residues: CATATGNLETQYF. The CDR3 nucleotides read TGTGCCACTGCGACAGGGAACCTAGAGACCCAGTACTTC.

This CDR3 is CASSTSGAPYEQYF. The CDR3 nucleotides read TGTGCCAGCAGCACTAGCGGGGCCCCCTACGAGCAGTACTTC. This chain connects TRBV7-2 to TRBJ2-7, with 10 bases lining up with TRBD2. Germline V gene sequence: CDR1 SGHTA, CDR2 FQGNSA. Trimming removed 5 bases from V and 2 bases from J; junction bases left unmatched: 3. The CDR3 totals 14 residues.

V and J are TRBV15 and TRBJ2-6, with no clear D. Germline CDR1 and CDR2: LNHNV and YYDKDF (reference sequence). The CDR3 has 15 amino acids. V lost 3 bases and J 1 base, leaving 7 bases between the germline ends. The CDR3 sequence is CATSSSSSGANVLTF. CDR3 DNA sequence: TGTGCCACCAGCAGCTCCAGTTCTGGGGCCAACGTCCTGACTTTC.

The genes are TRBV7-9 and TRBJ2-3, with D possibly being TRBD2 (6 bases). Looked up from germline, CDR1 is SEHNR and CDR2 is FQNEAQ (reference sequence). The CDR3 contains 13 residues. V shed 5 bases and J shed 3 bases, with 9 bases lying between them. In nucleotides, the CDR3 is TGTGCCAGCAGCCAACTAGCTACAGATACGCAGTATTTT. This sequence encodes CASSQLATDTQYF.

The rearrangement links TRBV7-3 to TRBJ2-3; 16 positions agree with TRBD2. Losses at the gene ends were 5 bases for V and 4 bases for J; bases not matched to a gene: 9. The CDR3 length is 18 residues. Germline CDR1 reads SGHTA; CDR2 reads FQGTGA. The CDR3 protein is CASSHPGTSGGAADTQYF. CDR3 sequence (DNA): TGTGCCAGCAGCCACCCCGGGACTAGCGGGGGGGCGGCAGATACGCAGTATTTT.

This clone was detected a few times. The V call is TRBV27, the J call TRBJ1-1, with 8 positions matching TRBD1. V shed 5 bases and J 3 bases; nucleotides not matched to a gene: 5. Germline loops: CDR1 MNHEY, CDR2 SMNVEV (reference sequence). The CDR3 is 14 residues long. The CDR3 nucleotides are TGTGCCAGCAGTCGTAGACAGGGGCACACTGAAGCTTTCTTT. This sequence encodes CASSRRQGHTEAFF.

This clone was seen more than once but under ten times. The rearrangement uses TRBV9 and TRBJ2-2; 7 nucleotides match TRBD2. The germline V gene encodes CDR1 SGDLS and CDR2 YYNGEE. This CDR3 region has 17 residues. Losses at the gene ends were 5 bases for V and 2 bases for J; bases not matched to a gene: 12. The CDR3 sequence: CASSPTSRGINTGELFF. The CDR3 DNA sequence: TGTGCCAGCAGTCCGACTAGCCGGGGTATAAACACCGGGGAGCTGTTTTTT.

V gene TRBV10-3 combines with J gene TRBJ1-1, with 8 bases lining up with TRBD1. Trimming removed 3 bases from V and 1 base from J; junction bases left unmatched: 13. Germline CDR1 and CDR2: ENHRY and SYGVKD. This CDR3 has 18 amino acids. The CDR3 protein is CAISDTGGHSSGNTEAFF. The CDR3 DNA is TGTGCCATCAGTGATACAGGGGGGCACTCCTCGGGGAACACTGAAGCTTTCTTT.

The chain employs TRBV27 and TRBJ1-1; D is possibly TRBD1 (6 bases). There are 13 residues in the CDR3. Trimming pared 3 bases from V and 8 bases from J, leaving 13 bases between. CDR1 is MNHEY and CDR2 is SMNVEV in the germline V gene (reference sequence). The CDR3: CASSFDRRYEAFF. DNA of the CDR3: TGTGCCAGCAGTTTCGACAGGAGATACGAAGCTTTCTTT.

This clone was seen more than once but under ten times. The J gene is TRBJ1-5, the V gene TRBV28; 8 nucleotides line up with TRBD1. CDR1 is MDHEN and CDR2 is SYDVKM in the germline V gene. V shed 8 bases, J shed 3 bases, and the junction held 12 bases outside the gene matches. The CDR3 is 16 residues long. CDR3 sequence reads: CASLPWTGSPNQPQHF. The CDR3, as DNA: TGTGCCAGCCTCCCATGGACAGGGAGTCCCAATCAGCCCCAGCATTTT.

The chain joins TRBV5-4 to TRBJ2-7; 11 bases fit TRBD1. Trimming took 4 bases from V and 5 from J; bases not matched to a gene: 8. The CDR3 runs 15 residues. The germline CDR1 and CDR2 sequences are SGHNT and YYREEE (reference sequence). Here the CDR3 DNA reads TGTGCCAGCAGCACGGGACAGGGGGTTTCGGACGAGCAGTACGTC. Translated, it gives CASSTGQGVSDEQYV.

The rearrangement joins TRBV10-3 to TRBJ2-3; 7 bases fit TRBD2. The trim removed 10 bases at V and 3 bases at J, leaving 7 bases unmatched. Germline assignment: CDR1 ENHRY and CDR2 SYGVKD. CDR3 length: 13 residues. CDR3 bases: TGTGCCACCCGCGAGCGGGATACAGATACGCAGTATTTT. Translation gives CATRERDTDTQYF.

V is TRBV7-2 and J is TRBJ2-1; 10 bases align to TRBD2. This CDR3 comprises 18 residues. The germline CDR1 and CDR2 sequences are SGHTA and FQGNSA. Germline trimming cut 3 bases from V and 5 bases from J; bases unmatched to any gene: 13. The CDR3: CASSLHPAGGPGDNEQFF. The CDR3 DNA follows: TGTGCCAGCAGCTTGCACCCAGCGGGAGGGCCGGGCGACAATGAGCAGTTCTTC.

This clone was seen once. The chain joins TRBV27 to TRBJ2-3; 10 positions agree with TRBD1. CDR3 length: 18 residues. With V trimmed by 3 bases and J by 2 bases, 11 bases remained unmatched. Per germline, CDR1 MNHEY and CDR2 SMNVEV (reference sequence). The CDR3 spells CASSFGWTGGRPTDTQYF. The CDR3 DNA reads TGTGCCAGCAGTTTCGGTTGGACAGGGGGGCGACCCACAGATACGCAGTATTTT.

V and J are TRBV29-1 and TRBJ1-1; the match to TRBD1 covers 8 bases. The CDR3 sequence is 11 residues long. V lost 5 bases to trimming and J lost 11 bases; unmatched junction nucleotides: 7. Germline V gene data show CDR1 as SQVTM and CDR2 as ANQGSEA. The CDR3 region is CSVQGAGSAFF. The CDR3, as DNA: TGCAGCGTTCAGGGGGCCGGGAGCGCTTTCTTT.

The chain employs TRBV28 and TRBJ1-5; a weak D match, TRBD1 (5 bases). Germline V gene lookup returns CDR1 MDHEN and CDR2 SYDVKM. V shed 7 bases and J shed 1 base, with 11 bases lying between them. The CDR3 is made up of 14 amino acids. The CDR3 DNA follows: TGTGCCAGCAATCAGGGCGGAAGCAATCAGCCCCAGCATTTT. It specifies CASNQGGSNQPQHF.